This TCR beta chain came from a study of T cells in Graves' hyperthyroidism and ophthalmopathy. As for the study in general: Blood was drawn when the patient was first diagnosed and still untreated. Study-wide points: Separation of ophthalmopathy from stable hyperthyroidism was achieved by a 13 V-J model.

Amplified regions were TCR beta CDR3 sequences from RNA transcripts. The study used the HTBI primer set for a first-round RT-PCR of the TCR CDR3. Each CDR3 protein is one row after TCRdb ran MiXCR on the multiplex PCR reads. The top ten clones hold around 30% of a sample with roughly 700,000 distinct CDR3 sequences, about 35% of them seen once. Germline V gives CDR1 SEHNR, CDR2 FQNEAQ (reference sequence). This CDR3 spans 20 amino acids. V shed 6 bases and J 0 bases; nucleotides not matched to a gene: 21. This clonotype was observed at least ten times. Its antigen is currently unknown. Sequenced material: blood. This receptor was obtained from a woman aged 40 to 50 with Graves' hyperthyroidism. The rearrangement links TRBV7-9 to TRBJ2-5, with TRBD2 identical over 8 bases. CDR3 loop: CASRSHAGAGEGGYQETQYF. CDR3 DNA: TGTGCCAGCAGATCACACGCCGGAGCGGGAGAAGGGGGGTACCAAGAGACCCAGTACTTC.